This T cell receptor beta chain was observed in a study of OX40 agonist ivuxolimab in advanced cancers. Whole-study results and caveats: There was clonal expansion of CD4+ and CD8+ blood T cells by week 6 at 0.1 to 3.0 mg/kg. The antigen specificity of the peripheral T cells (those that were expanded) was not determined. Low normalized T-cell clonal expansion also characterized some of the nonresponders.

This CDR3 is built from 15 residues. Germline lookup yields CDR1 SGHAT and CDR2 FQNNGV. The V segment lost 1 base and the J segment 2 bases; nucleotides outside the gene matches: 2. The count of this clone is one. Its antigen remains unknown. Only in-frame clones appear in the TCRdb table, and some are missing; sequencing was by immunoSEQ multiplex PCR. The sample holds around 15,000 clones; approximately 86% are singletons and the top ten take over 3.5%. This chain links TRBV11-2 with TRBJ2-1, with 7 positions matching TRBD1. The sample here was CD4+ or CD8+ T cells sorted from blood, taken in a trial of the OX40 agonist ivuxolimab. The origin of this receptor is an adult with an advanced solid tumor such as melanoma, head and neck, liver or kidney cancer. The CDR3 protein is CASSLARGTYNEQFF. As DNA, the CDR3 is TGTGCCAGCAGCTTAGCCAGGGGGACCTACAATGAGCAGTTCTTC. Supplemented by reference TRBV11-2 and TRBJ2-1, the full variable domain reads EAGVAQSPRYKIIEKRQSVAFWCNPISGHATLYWYQQILGQGPKLLIQFQNNGVVDDSQLPKDRFSAERLKGVDSTLKIQPAKLEDSAVYLCASSLARGTYNEQFFGPGTRLTVL.